This TCR beta chain was obtained from a study of sequential checkpoint blockade in melanoma. TCRdb keeps only in-frame clones here, not all; method: immunoSEQ multiplex PCR. This repertoire shows roughly 5,100 clones, around 75% found once; its top ten account for around 50%. Described treatment: randomized to nivolumab then ipilimumab (arm A) or the reverse (arm B). CDR3 length equals 14 residues. Germline values: CDR1 MGHRA, CDR2 YSYEKL. Trimming pared 5 bases from V and 2 bases from J, leaving 10 bases between. This sequence originates from a human patient with melanoma. Some clones in this sample may be carry-over from other donors' samples. This chain joins TRBV4-1 and TRBJ2-1; no definite D call. Source: CD8+ T cells sorted from blood (inferred from file names), taken from a patient given nivolumab and ipilimumab in sequence. CDR3 sequence reads: CASSKKHTYNEQFF. CDR3 coding DNA: TGCGCCAGCAGCAAAAAACACACCTACAATGAGCAGTTCTTC.